Reported below is one TCR beta chain. Its antigen is undetermined. The protocol was immunoSEQ multiplex PCR, while the TCRdb copy is restricted to in-frame clones and leaves out a portion. The repertoire holds about 2.3 million clones, with more than 80% as singletons. V shed 4 bases and J 6 bases; nucleotides not matched to a gene: 9. Looked up from germline, CDR1 is SGHRS and CDR2 is YFSETQ. The CDR3 extends over 14 amino acids. The data originate from a study of shared clonotypes between healthy human individuals. General study results and limits: Sequencing depth was predicted to influence how clonotypes are shared among donors.

This receptor was taken from a man aged 18 to 30 in good health. Some clones in this sample may be carry-over from other donors' samples. Sequenced input: naive CD4+ T cells from PBMCs. Subset here: CD45RA+ positively selected. The chain links TRBV5-1 to TRBJ2-7; 8 nucleotides agree with TRBD1. This CDR3 reads CASSPRTGIPEQYF. The CDR3, as DNA: TGCGCCAGCAGCCCTCGGACAGGGATTCCCGAGCAGTACTTC.